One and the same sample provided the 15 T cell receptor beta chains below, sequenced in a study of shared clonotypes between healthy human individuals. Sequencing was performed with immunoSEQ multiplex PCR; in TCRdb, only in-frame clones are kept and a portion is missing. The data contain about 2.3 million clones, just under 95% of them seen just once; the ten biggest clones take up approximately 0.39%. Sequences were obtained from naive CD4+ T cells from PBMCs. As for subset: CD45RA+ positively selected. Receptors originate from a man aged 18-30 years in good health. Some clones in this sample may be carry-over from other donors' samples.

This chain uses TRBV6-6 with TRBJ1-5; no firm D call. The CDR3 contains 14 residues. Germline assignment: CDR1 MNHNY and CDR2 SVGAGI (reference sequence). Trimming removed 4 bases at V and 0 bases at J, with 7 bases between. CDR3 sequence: CASSSSYSNQPQHF. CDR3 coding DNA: TGTGCCAGCAGTTCGTCATATAGCAATCAGCCCCAGCATTTT.

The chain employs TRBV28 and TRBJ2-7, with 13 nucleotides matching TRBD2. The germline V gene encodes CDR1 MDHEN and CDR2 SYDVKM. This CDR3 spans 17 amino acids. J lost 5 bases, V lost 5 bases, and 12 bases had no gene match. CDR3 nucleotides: TGTGCCAGCAGTGGAGACAGGGGACTAGCGGGAATTCACGAGCAGTACTTC. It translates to CASSGDRGLAGIHEQYF.

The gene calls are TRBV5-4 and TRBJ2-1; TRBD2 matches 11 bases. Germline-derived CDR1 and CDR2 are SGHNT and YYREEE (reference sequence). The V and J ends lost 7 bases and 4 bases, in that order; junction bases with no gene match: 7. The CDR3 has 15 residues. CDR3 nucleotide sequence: TGTGCCAGCCTGGGGACTAGCGGTTCGTACAATGAGCAGTTCTTC. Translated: CASLGTSGSYNEQFF. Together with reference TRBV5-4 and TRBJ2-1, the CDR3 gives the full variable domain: ETGVTQSPTHLIKTRGQQVTLRCSSQSGHNTVSWYQQALGQGPQFIFQYYREEENGRGNFPPRFSGLQFPNYSSELNVNALELDDSALYLCASLGTSGSYNEQFFGPGTRLTVL.

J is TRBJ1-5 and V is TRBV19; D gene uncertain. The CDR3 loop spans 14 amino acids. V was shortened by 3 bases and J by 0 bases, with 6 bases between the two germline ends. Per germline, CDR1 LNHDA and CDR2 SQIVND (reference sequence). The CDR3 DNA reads TGTGCCAGTAGTATCGGTAATAGCAATCAGCCCCAGCATTTT. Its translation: CASSIGNSNQPQHF.

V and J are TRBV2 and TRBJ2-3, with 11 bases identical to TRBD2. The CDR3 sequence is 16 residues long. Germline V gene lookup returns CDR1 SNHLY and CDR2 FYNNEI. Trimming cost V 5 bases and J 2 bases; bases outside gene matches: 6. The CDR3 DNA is TGTGCCAGCAGTTTATTAGCGGGAGGGGTCACAGATACGCAGTATTTT. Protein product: CASSLLAGGVTDTQYF.

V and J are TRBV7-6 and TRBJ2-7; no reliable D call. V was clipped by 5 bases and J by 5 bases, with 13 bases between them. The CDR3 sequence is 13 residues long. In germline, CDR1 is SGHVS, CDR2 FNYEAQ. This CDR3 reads CASSPFLINEQYF. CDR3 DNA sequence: TGTGCCAGCAGCCCTTTTCTCATCAACGAGCAGTACTTC.

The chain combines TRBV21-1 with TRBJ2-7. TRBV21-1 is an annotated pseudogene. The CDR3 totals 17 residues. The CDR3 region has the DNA TGTGCCAGCACCAACAAACGGGGGCCCGGGAGACGGTACGAGCAGTACTTC. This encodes CASTNKRGPGRRYEQYF.

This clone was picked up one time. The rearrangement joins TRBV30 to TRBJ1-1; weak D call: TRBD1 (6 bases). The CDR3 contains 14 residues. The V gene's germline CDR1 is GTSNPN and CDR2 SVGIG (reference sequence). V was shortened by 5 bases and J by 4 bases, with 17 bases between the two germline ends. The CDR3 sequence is CAWARGGAGTEAFF. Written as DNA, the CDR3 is TGTGCCTGGGCGCGGGGGGGGGCAGGCACTGAAGCTTTCTTT. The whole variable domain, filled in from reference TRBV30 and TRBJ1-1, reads SQTIHQWPATLVQPVGSPLSLECTVEGTSNPNLYWYRQAAGRGLQLLFYSVGIGQISSEVPQNLSASRPQDRQFILSSKKLLLSDSGFYLCAWARGGAGTEAFFGQGTRLTVV.

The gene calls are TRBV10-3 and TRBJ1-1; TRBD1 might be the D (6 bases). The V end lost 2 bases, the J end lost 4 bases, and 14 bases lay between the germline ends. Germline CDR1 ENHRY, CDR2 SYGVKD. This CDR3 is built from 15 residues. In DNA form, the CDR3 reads TGTGCCATCAGTGAGGGACAGTCTGTGGGCACTGAAGCTTTCTTT. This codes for CAISEGQSVGTEAFF.

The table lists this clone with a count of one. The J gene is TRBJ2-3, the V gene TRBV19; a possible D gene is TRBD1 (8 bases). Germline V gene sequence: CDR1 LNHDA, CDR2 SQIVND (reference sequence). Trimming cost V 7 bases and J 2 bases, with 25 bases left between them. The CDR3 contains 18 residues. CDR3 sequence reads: CASKGRGRAGRLTDTQYF. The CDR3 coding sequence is TGTGCCAGTAAGGGCAGGGGGCGAGCGGGACGACTCACAGATACGCAGTATTTT.

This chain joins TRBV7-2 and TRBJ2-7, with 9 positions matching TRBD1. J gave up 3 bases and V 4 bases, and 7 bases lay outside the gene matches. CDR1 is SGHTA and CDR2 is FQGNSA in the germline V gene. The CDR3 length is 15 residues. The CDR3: CASSSTGGSGYEQYF. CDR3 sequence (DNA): TGTGCCAGCAGCTCGACAGGGGGTAGTGGCTACGAGCAGTACTTC.

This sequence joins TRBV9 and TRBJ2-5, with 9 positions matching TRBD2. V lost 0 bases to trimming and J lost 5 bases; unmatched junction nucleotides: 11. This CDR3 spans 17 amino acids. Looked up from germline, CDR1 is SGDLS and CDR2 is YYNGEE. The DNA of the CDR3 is TGTGCCAGCAGCGTAGGTAGTAGCGGGAGTGGCTCGGAGACCCAGTACTTC. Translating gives CASSVGSSGSGSETQYF.

The chain's CDR3 is CASSLTGTGITEAFF. DNA for the CDR3: TGCGCCAGCAGCTTGACCGGGACAGGGATCACTGAAGCTTTCTTT. The rearrangement uses TRBV5-1 and TRBJ1-1; 9 bases are a match to TRBD1. V shed 1 base, J shed 4 bases, and the junction held 5 bases outside the gene matches. CDR1 is SGHRS, CDR2 YFSETQ, per germline. This CDR3 has 15 residues.

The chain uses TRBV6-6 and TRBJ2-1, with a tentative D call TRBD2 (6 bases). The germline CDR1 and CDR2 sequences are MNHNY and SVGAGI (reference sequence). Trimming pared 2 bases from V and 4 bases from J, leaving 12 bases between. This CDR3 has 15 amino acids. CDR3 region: CASSYGSGTYNEQFF. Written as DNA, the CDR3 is TGTGCCAGCAGTTACGGATCCGGGACTTACAATGAGCAGTTCTTC.

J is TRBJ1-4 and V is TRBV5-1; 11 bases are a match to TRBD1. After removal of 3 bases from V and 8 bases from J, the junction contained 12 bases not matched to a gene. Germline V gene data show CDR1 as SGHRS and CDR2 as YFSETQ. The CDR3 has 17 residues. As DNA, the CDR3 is TGCGCCAGCAGCTCACCGGGACAGGGGGGCTTGGGCGAAAAACTGTTTTTT. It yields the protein CASSSPGQGGLGEKLFF.